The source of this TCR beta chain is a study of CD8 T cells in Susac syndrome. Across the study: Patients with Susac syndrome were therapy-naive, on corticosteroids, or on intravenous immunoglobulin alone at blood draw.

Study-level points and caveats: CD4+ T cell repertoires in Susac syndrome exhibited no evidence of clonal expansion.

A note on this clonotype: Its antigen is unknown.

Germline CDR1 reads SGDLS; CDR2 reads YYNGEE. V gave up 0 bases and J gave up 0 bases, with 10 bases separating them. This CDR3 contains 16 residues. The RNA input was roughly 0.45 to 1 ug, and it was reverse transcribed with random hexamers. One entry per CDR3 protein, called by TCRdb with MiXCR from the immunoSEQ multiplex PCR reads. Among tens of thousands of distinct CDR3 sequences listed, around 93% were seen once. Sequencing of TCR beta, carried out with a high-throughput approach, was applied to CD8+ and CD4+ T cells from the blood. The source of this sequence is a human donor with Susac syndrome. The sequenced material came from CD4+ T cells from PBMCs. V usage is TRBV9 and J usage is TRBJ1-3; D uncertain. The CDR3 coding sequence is TGTGCCAGCAGCGTAGGATTCGTGTACTCTGGAAACACCATATATTTT. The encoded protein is CASSVGFVYSGNTIYF.